The clone carrying this T cell receptor (beta chain) was seen once. The antigen is undetermined. The entry originates in a study of PD-1 blockade in classical Hodgkin lymphoma. CDR3 size: 14 residues. Germline-derived CDR1 and CDR2 are ENHRY and SYGVKD. V was shortened by 5 bases and J by 0 bases, with 11 bases between the two germline ends. The assay was immunoSEQ multiplex PCR, and TCRdb's table has in-frame clones only and misses some. Altogether more than 10,000 clones are present, roughly four fifths being singletons, with the ten largest covering roughly 0.88%. Stated time point: cycle 4 day 1 (C4D1), after 5 to 7 weeks of nivolumab. The patients all showed relapse after autologous stem cell transplantation, while their brentuximab vedotin exposure varied. Magnetic depletion of unwanted cells isolated CD4+ T cells from thawed PBMCs. The study's findings and limits: There remain no defined causes for the repertoire differences, which possibly reflect disease activity or prior therapy.

V is TRBV10-3 and J is TRBJ2-7; D is tentatively TRBD1 or TRBD2 (5 bases each). The clonotype comes from a human donor with classical Hodgkin lymphoma. The starting material was CD4+ T cells from blood, obtained before the fourth cycle of nivolumab. The CDR3 sequence: CAISTGTNSYEQYF. The CDR3 DNA is TGTGCCATCAGTACCGGGACGAACTCCTACGAGCAGTACTTC.